This section outlines one TCR beta chain sequence together with its context. This record belongs to a study of blood T cell repertoires in COVID-19. Looking at the study overall: Samples representing acute and convalescent COVID-19 were sourced from the United States, Italy and Spain. Nucleic acid was either cDNA or gDNA, and it came from T cells, B-cell-depleted T cells, or PBMCs.

The CDR3 runs 13 residues. The V end was cut by 2 bases, the J end by 3 bases, with 9 bases between. Looked up from germline, CDR1 is SGHNT and CDR2 is YYREEE (reference sequence). In the study's own analysis: From reference gene primer amplification, estimates of nucleated cell counts were derived. Assay used: immunoSEQ multiplex PCR; TCRdb lists only in-frame clones, some missing. V, J and clone size are taken as reported in that table, and D and trimming were inferred from the DNA itself. The sample records under 250,000 clones, 80% to 90% being singletons. The chain combines TRBV5-4 with TRBJ2-7, with D perhaps matching TRBD1 (5 bases). Sample: peripheral blood. This TCR came from a man in his forties or fifties who had recovered from COVID-19. The CDR3 bases are TGTGCCAGCAGCTTCAGACAGAGCTACGAGCAGTACTTC. Residues: CASSFRQSYEQYF.